The 15 T cell receptor beta chains given below trace back to one sample, sequenced in a study of T cells expressing NK-cell markers. Following a re-call of the 5' RACE reads, TCRdb has one entry per CDR3 protein and lacks DNA. The table for this sample gives roughly 180,000 distinct CDR3 sequences. Input material: blood T cells: a sorted CD56 or NKG2C T cell subset, CD4+ or CD8+ T cells, or bulk PBMC T cells (not recorded which). These receptors were collected from a woman between 18 and 70 years old in good health.

The V call is TRBV5-1, the J call TRBJ1-1. Germline assignment: CDR1 SGHRS and CDR2 YFSETQ. This CDR3 has 16 residues. This CDR3 reads CASSLRGDRMNTEAFF. Complete variable domain (other parts from reference TRBV5-1 and TRBJ1-1): KAGVTQTPRYLIKTRGQQVTLSCSPISGHRSVSWYQQTPGQGLQFLFEYFSETQRNKGNFPGRFSGRQFSNSRSEMNVSTLELGDSALYLCASSLRGDRMNTEAFFGQGTRLTVV.

The V and J genes are TRBV5-1 and TRBJ2-7; the TCRdb D gene call, TRBD2, has no DNA to confirm it. The length of the CDR3 is 15 residues. The germline gives CDR1 SGHRS, CDR2 YFSETQ. The CDR3 protein is CASSSEREYSHEQYF.

The V call is TRBV14, the J call TRBJ2-4; TCRdb gives TRBD2 as the D gene, but with no DNA this cannot be confirmed. The V gene's germline CDR1 is SGHDN and CDR2 FVKESK. The CDR3 has 20 amino acids. The CDR3 protein is CASSPSGGLAGILAKNIQYF.

J is TRBJ1-6 and V is TRBV28. There are 13 residues in the CDR3. CDR1 MDHEN and CDR2 SYDVKM come from the germline V gene. The CDR3 loop is CASSPDQNSPLHF.

This chain links TRBV7-9 with TRBJ2-5; no DNA is available, so the TRBD1 call from TCRdb remains unchecked. CDR1 SEHNR and CDR2 FQNEAQ come from the germline V gene (reference sequence). The CDR3 covers 15 residues. CDR3 sequence: CASSRAGQQEETQYF. The variable domain in full, with the rest retrieved from reference TRBV7-9 and TRBJ2-5, is DTGVSQNPRHKITKRGQNVTFRCDPISEHNRLYWYRQTLGQGPEFLTYFQNEAQLEKSRLLSDRFSAERPKGSFSTLEIQRTEQGDSAMYLCASSRAGQQEETQYFGPGTRLLVL.

The V gene is TRBV6-1, the J gene TRBJ1-2; TCRdb gives TRBD1 as the D gene, but with no DNA this cannot be confirmed. This CDR3 contains 13 residues. CDR1 MNHNS and CDR2 SASEGT come from the germline V gene. The CDR3 region is CASTRTGVHGYTF.

The chain joins TRBV29-1 to TRBJ2-5; the TCRdb call, TRBD2, lacks DNA for checking. CDR1 and CDR2 (germline): SQVTM, ANQGSEA. CDR3 size: 16 residues. The CDR3 loop reads CSVYTSGRAFQETQYF.

J is TRBJ2-5 and V is TRBV5-1. The CDR3 totals 15 residues. Germline V gives CDR1 SGHRS, CDR2 YFSETQ. This CDR3 reads CASSLATNIQETQYF. Full variable domain (rest looked up from reference TRBV5-1 and TRBJ2-5): KAGVTQTPRYLIKTRGQQVTLSCSPISGHRSVSWYQQTPGQGLQFLFEYFSETQRNKGNFPGRFSGRQFSNSRSEMNVSTLELGDSALYLCASSLATNIQETQYFGPGTRLLVL.

The V call is TRBV2, the J call TRBJ1-4; TCRdb's D call, TRBD1, is unchecked because there is no DNA. Looked up from germline, CDR1 is SNHLY and CDR2 is FYNNEI. The CDR3 is made up of 14 amino acids. CDR3 in amino acids: CARSQGPTNEKLFF.

The gene calls are TRBV14 and TRBJ2-1. CDR1 and CDR2 from the germline V gene are SGHDN and FVKESK. The CDR3 length is 18 residues. CDR3: CASSQEIGWTSSYNEQFF.

The chain employs TRBV7-9 and TRBJ2-7. Germline CDR1 is SEHNR and CDR2 is FQNEAQ (reference sequence). This CDR3 contains 11 residues. The CDR3 reads CASSLDQEQYF.

The gene calls are TRBV12-5 and TRBJ2-2. Per the germline V gene, CDR1 is LGHNT and CDR2 is FRNRAP. The CDR3 is made up of 12 amino acids. The CDR3 is CASGFQSGELFF.

The CDR3 sequence is CASSQGLVEPQHF. The gene calls are TRBV7-2 and TRBJ1-5. The CDR3 spans 13 residues. Germline loops: CDR1 SGHTA, CDR2 FQGNSA.

The genes are TRBV29-1 and TRBJ2-3; checking the TCRdb D call of TRBD2 is not possible without DNA. Germline CDR1 reads SQVTM; CDR2 reads ANQGSEA. The CDR3 is made up of 12 amino acids. The CDR3 sequence: CSVGDYTDTQYF.

This chain connects TRBV6-1 to TRBJ2-7; TCRdb indicates TRBD2, and absent DNA this call remains unverified. This CDR3 has 15 amino acids. Germline CDR1 and CDR2: MNHNS and SASEGT. The CDR3 protein is CASTSGGSLGYEQYF.